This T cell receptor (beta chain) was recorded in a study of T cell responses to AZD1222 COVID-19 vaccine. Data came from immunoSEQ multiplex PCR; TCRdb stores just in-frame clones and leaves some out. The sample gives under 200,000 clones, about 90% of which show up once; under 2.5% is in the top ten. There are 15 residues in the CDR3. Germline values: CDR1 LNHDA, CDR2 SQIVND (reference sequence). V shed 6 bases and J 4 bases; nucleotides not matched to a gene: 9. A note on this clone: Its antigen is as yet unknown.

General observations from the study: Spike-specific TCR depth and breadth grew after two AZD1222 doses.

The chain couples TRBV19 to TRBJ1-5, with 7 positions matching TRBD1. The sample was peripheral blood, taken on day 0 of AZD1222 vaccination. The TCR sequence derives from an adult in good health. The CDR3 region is CASRPRGQLNQPQHF. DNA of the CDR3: TGTGCCAGTAGGCCGCGGGGACAGCTTAATCAGCCCCAGCATTTT.